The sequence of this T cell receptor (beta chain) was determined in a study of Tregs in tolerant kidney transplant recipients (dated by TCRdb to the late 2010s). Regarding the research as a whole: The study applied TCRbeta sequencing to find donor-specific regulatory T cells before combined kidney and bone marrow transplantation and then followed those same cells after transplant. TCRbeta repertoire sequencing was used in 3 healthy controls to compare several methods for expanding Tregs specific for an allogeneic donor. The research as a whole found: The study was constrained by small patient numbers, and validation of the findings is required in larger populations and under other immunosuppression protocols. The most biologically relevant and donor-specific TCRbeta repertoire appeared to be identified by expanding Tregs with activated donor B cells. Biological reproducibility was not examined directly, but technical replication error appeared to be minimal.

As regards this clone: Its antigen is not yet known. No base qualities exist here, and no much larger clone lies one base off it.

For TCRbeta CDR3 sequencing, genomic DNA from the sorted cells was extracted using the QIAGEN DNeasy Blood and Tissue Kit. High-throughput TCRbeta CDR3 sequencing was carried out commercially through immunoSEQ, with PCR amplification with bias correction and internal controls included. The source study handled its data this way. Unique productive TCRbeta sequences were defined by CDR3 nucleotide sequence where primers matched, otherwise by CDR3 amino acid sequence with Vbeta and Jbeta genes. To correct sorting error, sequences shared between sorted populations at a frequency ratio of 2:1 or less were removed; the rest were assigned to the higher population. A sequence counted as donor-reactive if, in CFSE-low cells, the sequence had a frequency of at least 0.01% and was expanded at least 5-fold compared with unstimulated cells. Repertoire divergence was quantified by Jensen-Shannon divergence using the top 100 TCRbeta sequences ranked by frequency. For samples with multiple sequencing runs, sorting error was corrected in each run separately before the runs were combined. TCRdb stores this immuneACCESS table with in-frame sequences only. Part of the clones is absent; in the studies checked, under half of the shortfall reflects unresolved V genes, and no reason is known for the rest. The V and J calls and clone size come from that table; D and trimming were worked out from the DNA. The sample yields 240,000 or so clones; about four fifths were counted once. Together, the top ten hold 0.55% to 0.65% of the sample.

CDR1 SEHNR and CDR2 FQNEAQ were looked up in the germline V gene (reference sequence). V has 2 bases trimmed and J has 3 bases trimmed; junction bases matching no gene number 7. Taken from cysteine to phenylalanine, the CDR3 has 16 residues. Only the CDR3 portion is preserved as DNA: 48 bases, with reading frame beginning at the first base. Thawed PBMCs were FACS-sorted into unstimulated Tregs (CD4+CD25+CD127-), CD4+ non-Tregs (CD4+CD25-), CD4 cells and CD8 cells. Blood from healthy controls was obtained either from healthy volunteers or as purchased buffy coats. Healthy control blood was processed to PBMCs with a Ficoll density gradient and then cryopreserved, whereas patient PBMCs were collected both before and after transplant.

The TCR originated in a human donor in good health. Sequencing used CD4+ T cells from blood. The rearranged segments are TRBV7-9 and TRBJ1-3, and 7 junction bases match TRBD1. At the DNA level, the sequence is TGTGCCAGCAGCTTAAGTAACAGGGGTTATGGAAACACCATATATTTT. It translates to CASSLSNRGYGNTIYF.